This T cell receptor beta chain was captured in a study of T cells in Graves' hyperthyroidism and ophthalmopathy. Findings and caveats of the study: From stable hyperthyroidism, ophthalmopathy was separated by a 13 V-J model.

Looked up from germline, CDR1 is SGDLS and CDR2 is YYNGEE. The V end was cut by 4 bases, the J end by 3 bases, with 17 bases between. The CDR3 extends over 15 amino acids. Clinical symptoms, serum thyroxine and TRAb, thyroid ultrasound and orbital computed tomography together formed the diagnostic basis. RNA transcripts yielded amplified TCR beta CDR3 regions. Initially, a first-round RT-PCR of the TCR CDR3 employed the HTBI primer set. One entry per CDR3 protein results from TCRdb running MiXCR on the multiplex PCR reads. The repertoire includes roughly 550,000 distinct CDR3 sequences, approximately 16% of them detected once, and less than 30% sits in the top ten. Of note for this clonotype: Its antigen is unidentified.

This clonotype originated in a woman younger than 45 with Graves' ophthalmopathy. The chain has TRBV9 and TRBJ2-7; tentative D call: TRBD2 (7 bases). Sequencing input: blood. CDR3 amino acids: CASSPGGGTSYEQYF. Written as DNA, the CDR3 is TGTGCCAGCAGCCCTGGGGGGGGCACGAGCTACGAGCAGTACTTC.